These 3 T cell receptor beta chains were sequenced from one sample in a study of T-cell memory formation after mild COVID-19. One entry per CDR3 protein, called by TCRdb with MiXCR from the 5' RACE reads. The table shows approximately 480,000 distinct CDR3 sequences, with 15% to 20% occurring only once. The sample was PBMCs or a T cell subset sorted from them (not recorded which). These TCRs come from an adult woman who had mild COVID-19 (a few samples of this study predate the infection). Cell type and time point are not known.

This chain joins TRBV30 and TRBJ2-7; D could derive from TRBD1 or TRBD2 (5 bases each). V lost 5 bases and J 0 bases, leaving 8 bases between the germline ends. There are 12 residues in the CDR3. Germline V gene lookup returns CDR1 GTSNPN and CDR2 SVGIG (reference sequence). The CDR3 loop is CAWGTVSYEQYF. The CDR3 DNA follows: TGTGCCTGGGGGACCGTCTCCTACGAGCAGTACTTC.

The DNA of the CDR3 is TGTGCCAGCAGCCCCCCCCACAGATCCAGCTACACCGGGGAGCTGTTTTTT. This encodes CASSPPHRSSYTGELFF. J is TRBJ2-2 and V is TRBV14; D is ambiguous. The CDR3 totals 17 residues. Per the germline V gene, CDR1 is SGHDN and CDR2 is FVKESK. Between the trimmed V and J ends, which lost 4 bases and 3 bases, there was a span of 18 bases.

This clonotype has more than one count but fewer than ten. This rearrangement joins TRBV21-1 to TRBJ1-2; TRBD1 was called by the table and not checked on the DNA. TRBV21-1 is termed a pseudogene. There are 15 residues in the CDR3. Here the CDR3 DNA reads TGTGCCAGCAGCAACACAGGGGGTCCGATGTGGGGCTACACCTTC. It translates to CASSNTGGPMWGYTF.